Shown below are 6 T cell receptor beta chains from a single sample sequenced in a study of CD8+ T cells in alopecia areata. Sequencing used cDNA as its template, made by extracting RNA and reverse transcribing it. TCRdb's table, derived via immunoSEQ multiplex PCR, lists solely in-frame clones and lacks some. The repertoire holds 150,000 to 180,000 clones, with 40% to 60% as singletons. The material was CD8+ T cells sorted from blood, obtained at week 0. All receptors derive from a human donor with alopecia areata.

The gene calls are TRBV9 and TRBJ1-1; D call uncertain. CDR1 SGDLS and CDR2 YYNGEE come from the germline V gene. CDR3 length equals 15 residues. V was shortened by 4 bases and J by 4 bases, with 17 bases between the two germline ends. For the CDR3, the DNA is TGTGCCAGCAGCTCCACATCAACAGTTCGCACTGAAGCTTTCTTT. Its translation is CASSSTSTVRTEAFF.

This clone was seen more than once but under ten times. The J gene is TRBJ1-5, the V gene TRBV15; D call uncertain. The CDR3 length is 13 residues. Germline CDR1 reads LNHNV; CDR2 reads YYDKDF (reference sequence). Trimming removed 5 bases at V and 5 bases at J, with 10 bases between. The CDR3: CATSQEGDQPQHF. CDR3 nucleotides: TGTGCCACCAGCCAAGAAGGAGATCAGCCCCAGCATTTT.

DNA for the CDR3: TGTGCCGGGGGGCTGACGGCCCTCAGGGGTGAGCAGTTCTTC. Its protein product is CAGGLTALRGEQFF. The V and J genes are TRBV30 and TRBJ2-1, with D perhaps TRBD1 or TRBD2 (6 bases each). The CDR3 is made up of 14 amino acids. Germline V gene lookup returns CDR1 GTSNPN and CDR2 SVGIG (reference sequence). V was pared by 8 bases and J by 9 bases, with 23 bases between.

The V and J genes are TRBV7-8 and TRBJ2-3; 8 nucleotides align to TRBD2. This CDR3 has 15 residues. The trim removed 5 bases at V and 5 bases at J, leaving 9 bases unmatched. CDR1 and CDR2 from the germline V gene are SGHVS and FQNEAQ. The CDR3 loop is CASSRDGGAGDTQYF. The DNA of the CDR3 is TGTGCCAGCAGCCGCGACGGGGGGGCAGGAGATACGCAGTATTTT.

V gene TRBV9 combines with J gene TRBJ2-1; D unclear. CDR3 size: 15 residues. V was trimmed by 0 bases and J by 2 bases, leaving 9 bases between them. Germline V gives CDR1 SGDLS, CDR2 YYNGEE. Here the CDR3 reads CASSVDPGTYNEQFF. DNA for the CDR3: TGTGCCAGCAGCGTAGATCCAGGTACCTACAATGAGCAGTTCTTC.

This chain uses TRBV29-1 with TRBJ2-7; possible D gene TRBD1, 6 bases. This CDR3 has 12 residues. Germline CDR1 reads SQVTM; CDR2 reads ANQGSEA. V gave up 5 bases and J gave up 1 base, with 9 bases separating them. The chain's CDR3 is CSVTGISYEQYF. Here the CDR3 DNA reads TGCAGCGTTACAGGGATTTCCTACGAGCAGTACTTC.